This T cell receptor beta chain was recovered during a study of CD8+ T cells in alopecia areata. Sample treatment: oral pan-JAK inhibitor, 5-10 mg twice daily. The CDR3 has 13 amino acids. CDR1 and CDR2 from the germline V gene are SQVTM and ANQGSEA. Trimming left V 6 bases short and J 9 bases short, with 18 bases between. Study-level results: With one nonresponder, baseline CD8+ expansion's link to response remains uncertain. Clonality exceeded that of normal scalp in lesional scalp, most notably in alopecia totalis/universalis. In patients, TCRs were shared less clearly than in mice, and HLA may possibly be involved.

cDNA reverse transcribed from extracted RNA served as the sequencing template. Produced via immunoSEQ multiplex PCR; TCRdb's table is partial and in-frame only. The sample holds approximately 150,000 clones, approximately 57% seen once. As concerns this clone: Its antigen is currently unknown.

This TCR derives from a human donor with alopecia areata. V and J are TRBV29-1 and TRBJ1-5; tentative D call: TRBD1 (5 bases). The source material was CD4+ T cells sorted from blood, sampled at week 24, from a patient treated with tofacitinib. The chain's CDR3 is CSVGGTDSRPQHF. CDR3 DNA sequence: TGCAGCGTGGGAGGGACCGACAGTCGGCCCCAGCATTTT.